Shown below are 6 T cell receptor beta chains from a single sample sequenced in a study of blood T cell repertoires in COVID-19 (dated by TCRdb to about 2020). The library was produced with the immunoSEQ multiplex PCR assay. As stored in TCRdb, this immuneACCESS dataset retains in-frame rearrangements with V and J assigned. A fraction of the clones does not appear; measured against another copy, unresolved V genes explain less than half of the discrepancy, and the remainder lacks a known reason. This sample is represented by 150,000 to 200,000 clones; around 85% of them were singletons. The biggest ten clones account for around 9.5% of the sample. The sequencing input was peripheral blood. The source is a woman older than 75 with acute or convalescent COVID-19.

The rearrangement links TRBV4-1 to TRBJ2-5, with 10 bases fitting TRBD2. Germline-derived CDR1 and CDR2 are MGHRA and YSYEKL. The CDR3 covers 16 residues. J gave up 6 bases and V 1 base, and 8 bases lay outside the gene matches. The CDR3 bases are TGCGCCAGCAGCCAAGGAGCGGGAGGGCCGTATAAGACCCAGTACTTC. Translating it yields CASSQGAGGPYKTQYF.

The DNA of the CDR3 is TGTGCCAGCAGTGAAGGTAGACAGCTCTATGGCTACACCTTC. Amino acids: CASSEGRQLYGYTF. The chain joins TRBV6-1 to TRBJ1-2; D is possibly TRBD1 (5 bases). The germline V gene encodes CDR1 MNHNS and CDR2 SASEGT. The CDR3 is 14 amino acids. Trimming removed 1 base at V and 4 bases at J, with 10 bases between.

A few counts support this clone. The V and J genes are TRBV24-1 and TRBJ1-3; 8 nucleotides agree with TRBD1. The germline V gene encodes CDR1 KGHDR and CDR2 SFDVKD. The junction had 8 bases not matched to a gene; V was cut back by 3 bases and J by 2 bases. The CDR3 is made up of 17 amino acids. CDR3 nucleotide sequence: TGTGCCACCAGTGATCCTCCGGGACAGGTAACTGGAAACACCATATATTTT. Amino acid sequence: CATSDPPGQVTGNTIYF.

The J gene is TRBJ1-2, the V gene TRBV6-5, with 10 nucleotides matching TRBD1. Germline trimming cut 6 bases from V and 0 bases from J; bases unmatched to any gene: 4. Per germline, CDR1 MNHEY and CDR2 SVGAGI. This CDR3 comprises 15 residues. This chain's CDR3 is CASSRGTGANYGYTF. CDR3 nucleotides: TGTGCCAGCAGCCGGGGGACAGGGGCTAACTATGGCTACACCTTC.

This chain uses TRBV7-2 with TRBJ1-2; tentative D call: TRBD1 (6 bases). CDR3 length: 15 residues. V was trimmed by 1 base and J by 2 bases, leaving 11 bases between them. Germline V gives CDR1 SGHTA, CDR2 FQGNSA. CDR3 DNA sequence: TGTGCCAGCAGCTTAGGATACAGGGTAAACTATGGCTACACCTTC. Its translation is CASSLGYRVNYGYTF.

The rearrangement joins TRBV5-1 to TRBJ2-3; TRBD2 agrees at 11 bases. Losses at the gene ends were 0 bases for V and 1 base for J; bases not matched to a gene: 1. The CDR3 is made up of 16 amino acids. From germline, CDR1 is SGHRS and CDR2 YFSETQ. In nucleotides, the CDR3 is TGCGCCAGCAGCTTGGGGACTAGCGGGCGCACAGATACGCAGTATTTT. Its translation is CASSLGTSGRTDTQYF.